The 31 T cell receptor beta chains below were found in one sample sequenced in a study of STAT5B mutations in CD4+ large granular lymphocyte leukemia. Repertoires were generated with immunoSEQ multiplex PCR, while TCRdb's copy carries only in-frame clones and drops some. The sample records about 33,000 clones, roughly 74% being singletons. The source material was CD4+ T cells from blood buffy coats. The receptor set was obtained from a human donor in good health.

V is TRBV6-5 and J is TRBJ2-5; 8 nucleotides line up with TRBD2. Germline V lookup: CDR1 MNHEY, CDR2 SVGAGI. The CDR3 is 14 amino acids. After removal of 9 bases from V and 3 bases from J, the junction contained 9 bases not matched to a gene. CDR3 sequence: CASRGELAEETQYF. The CDR3 DNA sequence: TGTGCCAGTCGAGGGGAACTAGCGGAAGAGACCCAGTACTTC.

Only a few counts were recorded for this clone. This chain uses TRBV5-6 with TRBJ1-1; weak D call: TRBD1 (5 bases). This CDR3 spans 13 amino acids. In germline, CDR1 is SGHDT, CDR2 YYEEEE. Trimming took 3 bases from V and 1 from J, leaving 7 bases between them. For the CDR3, the DNA is TGTGCCAGCAGCTGGGGCCCGAACACTGAAGCTTTCTTT. Residues: CASSWGPNTEAFF. Drawing the rest from reference TRBV5-6 and TRBJ1-1, the complete variable domain is DAGVTQSPTHLIKTRGQQVTLRCSPKSGHDTVSWYQQALGQGPQFIFQYYEEEERQRGNFPDRFSGHQFPNYSSELNVNALLLGDSALYLCASSWGPNTEAFFGQGTRLTVV.

CDR3 sequence reads: CASTQSGFAGSPLHF. Written as DNA, the CDR3 is TGTGCCAGCACCCAAAGTGGGTTCGCAGGTTCACCCCTCCACTTT. This chain uses TRBV2 with TRBJ1-6, with D unclear. Germline V lookup: CDR1 SNHLY, CDR2 FYNNEI. The length of the CDR3 is 15 residues. Trimming removed 7 bases from V and 9 bases from J, with 19 bases in between.

The chain carries TRBV10-2 and TRBJ2-7, with 7 bases aligning to TRBD1. The CDR3 totals 13 residues. V gave up 2 bases and J gave up 4 bases; unmatched junction bases: 2. The germline CDR1 and CDR2 sequences are WSHSY and SAAADI. The CDR3 sequence is CASSEGTEYEQYF. The CDR3 nucleotides read TGCGCCAGCAGTGAGGGGACAGAATACGAGCAGTACTTC.

J is TRBJ1-1 and V is TRBV29-1, with TRBD1 as a possible D gene (6 bases). Germline V gene sequence: CDR1 SQVTM, CDR2 ANQGSEA. Trimming removed 4 bases from V and 4 bases from J, with 13 bases in between. CDR3 size: 13 residues. CDR3 sequence reads: CSVGPGVGTEAFF. Written as DNA, the CDR3 is TGCAGCGTTGGCCCAGGGGTGGGCACTGAAGCTTTCTTT. Variable domain in full (rest from reference TRBV29-1 and TRBJ1-1): SAVISQKPSRDICQRGTSLTIQCQVDSQVTMMFWYRQQPGQSLTLIATANQGSEATYESGFVIDKFPISRPNLTFSTLTVSNMSPEDSSIYLCSVGPGVGTEAFFGQGTRLTVV.

The chain employs TRBV6-6 and TRBJ1-5, with no clear D. This CDR3 has 13 amino acids. In germline, CDR1 is MNHNY, CDR2 SVGAGI (reference sequence). With 2 bases removed from V and 6 bases from J, the gap between germline ends came to 8 bases. The CDR3 loop is CASSYLPTQPQHF. CDR3 nucleotides: TGTGCCAGCAGTTACCTTCCCACTCAGCCCCAGCATTTT.

The J gene is TRBJ2-1, the V gene TRBV29-1, with 7 bases aligning to TRBD2. Germline V gives CDR1 SQVTM, CDR2 ANQGSEA. This CDR3 comprises 14 residues. Trimming cost V 5 bases and J 0 bases; bases outside gene matches: 4. The CDR3, as DNA: TGCAGCGTTCCGGGACTAAGCTCCTACAATGAGCAGTTCTTC. Amino acid sequence: CSVPGLSSYNEQFF.

This clone was counted a few times. The chain joins TRBV19 to TRBJ1-5, with TRBD1 matching over 7 bases. Germline V gives CDR1 LNHDA, CDR2 SQIVND (reference sequence). The J segment lost 6 bases and the V segment lost 1 base, leaving 12 bases of the junction unmatched. The CDR3 consists of 17 residues. The CDR3 loop is CASSIATTGLSSQPQHF. Here the CDR3 DNA reads TGTGCCAGTAGTATAGCCACGACAGGGCTCTCTTCTCAGCCCCAGCATTTT.

This clone was counted only a few times. The J gene is TRBJ1-4, the V gene TRBV7-9; possible D gene TRBD1, 5 bases. V lost 5 bases and J lost 8, with 21 bases in between. CDR3 size: 16 residues. Per the germline V gene, CDR1 is SEHNR and CDR2 is FQNEAQ (reference sequence). In DNA form, the CDR3 reads TGTGCCAGCAGCCCATGGTCTCAGTACCAGGGAGAAAAACTGTTTTTT. It specifies CASSPWSQYQGEKLFF.

The CDR3 here is CATTREAGGPGELFF. The CDR3 DNA follows: TGTGCCACCACTCGGGAAGCGGGAGGGCCCGGGGAGCTGTTTTTT. The V call is TRBV9, the J call TRBJ2-2; 10 nucleotides line up with TRBD2. Germline assignment: CDR1 SGDLS and CDR2 YYNGEE. V was pared by 9 bases and J by 6 bases, with 11 bases of the junction left unmatched. The CDR3 totals 15 residues.

The V call is TRBV21-1, the J call TRBJ1-1. TRBV21-1 is a listed pseudogene. The length of the CDR3 is 14 residues. The CDR3 coding sequence is TGTGCCAGTCGAACGGGCAACATGAACACTGAAGCTTTCTTT. Residues: CASRTGNMNTEAFF.

The rearrangement joins TRBV7-9 to TRBJ2-3, with TRBD1 matching 8 bases. The CDR3 extends over 15 amino acids. The V gene end was trimmed by 3 bases and the J gene end by 3 bases; junction bases not matched to a gene: 5. The V gene's germline CDR1 is SEHNR and CDR2 FQNEAQ (reference sequence). For the CDR3, the DNA is TGTGCCAGCAGCTTGAACAGGGGGTTTACAGATACGCAGTATTTT. Amino acid sequence: CASSLNRGFTDTQYF.

The J gene is TRBJ2-7, the V gene TRBV28; 12 nucleotides line up with TRBD2. There are 15 residues in the CDR3. Germline CDR1 is MDHEN and CDR2 is SYDVKM. Trimming took 5 bases from V and 5 from J; bases not matched to a gene: 7. As DNA, the CDR3 is TGTGCCAGCAGTGTCAGGACTAGCGGGAAACACGAGCAGTACTTC. Translating gives CASSVRTSGKHEQYF.

The rearrangement joins TRBV5-4 to TRBJ1-6; perhaps TRBD1 as D (6 bases). The CDR3 contains 15 residues. V lost 4 bases and J 6 bases, leaving 14 bases between the germline ends. Germline V gene lookup returns CDR1 SGHNT and CDR2 YYREEE (reference sequence). CDR3 sequence: CASSASQGTNSPLHF. The CDR3, as DNA: TGTGCCAGCAGCGCTAGCCAGGGGACTAATTCACCCCTCCACTTT.

The chain has TRBV29-1 and TRBJ1-1, with 9 nucleotides matching TRBD1. Unmatched junction bases numbered 13, after V lost 4 bases and J lost 4 bases. Per the germline V gene, CDR1 is SQVTM and CDR2 is ANQGSEA. The CDR3 extends over 16 amino acids. The CDR3 sequence is CSVARGRGQGSTEAFF. The CDR3 DNA follows: TGCAGCGTTGCGCGGGGCCGAGGACAGGGGAGCACTGAAGCTTTCTTT. Full variable domain (missing parts from reference TRBV29-1 and TRBJ1-1): SAVISQKPSRDICQRGTSLTIQCQVDSQVTMMFWYRQQPGQSLTLIATANQGSEATYESGFVIDKFPISRPNLTFSTLTVSNMSPEDSSIYLCSVARGRGQGSTEAFFGQGTRLTVV.

The gene calls are TRBV2 and TRBJ1-5, with 7 bases matching TRBD1. CDR3 length: 13 residues. Trimming removed 6 bases from V and 4 bases from J; junction bases left unmatched: 3. Germline V CDR1 and CDR2: SNHLY, FYNNEI. The CDR3 loop is CASRRDSNQPQHF. The CDR3 nucleotides are TGTGCCAGCAGAAGGGACAGTAATCAGCCCCAGCATTTT.

V usage is TRBV7-9 and J usage is TRBJ2-1, with D possibly TRBD2 on 7 matching bases. Trimming removed 4 bases from V and 7 bases from J, with 17 bases in between. Germline CDR1 SEHNR, CDR2 FQNEAQ (reference sequence). The CDR3 totals 15 residues. CDR3 residues: CASSSSAGAGNEQFF. The CDR3 DNA is TGTGCCAGCAGCTCCTCTGCGGGGGCGGGGAATGAGCAGTTCTTC.

CDR3: CASSLDGSRTDYNEQFF. The CDR3 DNA reads as TGTGCCAGCAGCTTAGATGGCAGCCGGACAGATTACAATGAGCAGTTCTTC. V is TRBV7-9 and J is TRBJ2-1; D may be TRBD1 (6 bases). There are 17 residues in the CDR3. V lost 1 base and J 4 bases, leaving 17 bases between the germline ends. The V gene's germline CDR1 is SEHNR and CDR2 FQNEAQ (reference sequence). The complete variable domain, with remaining parts taken from reference TRBV7-9 and TRBJ2-1, reads DTGVSQNPRHKITKRGQNVTFRCDPISEHNRLYWYRQTLGQGPEFLTYFQNEAQLEKSRLLSDRFSAERPKGSFSTLEIQRTEQGDSAMYLCASSLDGSRTDYNEQFFGPGTRLTVL.

The rearrangement uses TRBV10-3 and TRBJ1-5; TRBD1 is a possible D gene (6 bases). Germline CDR1 ENHRY, CDR2 SYGVKD. Trimming took 0 bases from V and 2 from J, leaving 11 bases between them. This CDR3 has 16 amino acids. The CDR3, as DNA: TGTGCCATCAGTGAGTCTGACAGGCTAGGCAATCAGCCCCAGCATTTT. It specifies CAISESDRLGNQPQHF.

V is TRBV5-4 and J is TRBJ1-1, with D unclear. CDR3 length: 12 amino acids. Trimming removed 0 bases at V and 7 bases at J, with 7 bases between. Germline CDR1 and CDR2: SGHNT and YYREEE (reference sequence). CDR3: CASSLGPLEAFF. The CDR3 DNA reads TGTGCCAGCAGCTTGGGGCCGCTTGAAGCTTTCTTT. The whole variable domain, remainder taken from reference TRBV5-4 and TRBJ1-1, is ETGVTQSPTHLIKTRGQQVTLRCSSQSGHNTVSWYQQALGQGPQFIFQYYREEENGRGNFPPRFSGLQFPNYSSELNVNALELDDSALYLCASSLGPLEAFFGQGTRLTVV.

This clone turned up a few times. The chain has TRBV30 and TRBJ1-4, with D perhaps matching TRBD1 (5 bases). CDR1 is GTSNPN, CDR2 SVGIG, per germline (reference sequence). CDR3 length: 14 amino acids. V lost 0 bases and J lost 7, with 12 bases in between. CDR3 amino acids: CAWSVGTQGEKLFF. CDR3 coding DNA: TGTGCCTGGAGTGTTGGGACCCAGGGTGAAAAACTGTTTTTT.

The CDR3, as DNA: TGCGCCAGCAGCTTGGCCCAGGCTAGCGGGGGCCGTGAGCAGTTCTTC. It specifies CASSLAQASGGREQFF. V usage is TRBV5-1 and J usage is TRBJ2-1; 10 bases match TRBD2. CDR1 and CDR2 (germline): SGHRS, YFSETQ. J lost 9 bases, V lost 0 bases, and 9 bases had no gene match. CDR3 size: 16 residues.

The chain has TRBV19 and TRBJ2-5; 10 bases are shared with TRBD1. The ends lost 5 bases at V and 4 bases at J; junction bases unmatched: 10. Per germline, CDR1 LNHDA and CDR2 SQIVND (reference sequence). This CDR3 has 16 residues. The CDR3 DNA reads TGTGCCAGTAGTCCGGAACGGGACAGGGGATTAGAGACCCAGTACTTC. It is translated as CASSPERDRGLETQYF.

This chain connects TRBV5-1 to TRBJ2-2, with TRBD1 matching 8 bases. This CDR3 is built from 15 residues. Trimming cost V 4 bases and J 3 bases; bases outside gene matches: 5. The germline gives CDR1 SGHRS, CDR2 YFSETQ. CDR3 loop: CASSLGQGYTGELFF. Here the CDR3 DNA reads TGCGCCAGCAGCCTCGGACAGGGATACACCGGGGAGCTGTTTTTT.

V usage is TRBV2 and J usage is TRBJ1-4; 9 bases agree with TRBD1. J gave up 8 bases and V 8 bases, and 6 bases lay outside the gene matches. This CDR3 is built from 13 residues. CDR1 is SNHLY and CDR2 is FYNNEI in the germline V gene. The CDR3 loop is CASGGTGKEKLFF. CDR3 nucleotide sequence: TGTGCCAGCGGGGGGACAGGGAAAGAAAAACTGTTTTTT.

The chain recombines TRBV10-2 with TRBJ1-1; D is unresolved. This CDR3 has 15 amino acids. Germline V gene lookup returns CDR1 WSHSY and CDR2 SAAADI. V was clipped by 8 bases and J by 4 bases, with 20 bases between them. As DNA, the CDR3 is TGCGCCAGCGGCCAAGGGAGAGGTTCGGGCACTGAAGCTTTCTTT. As protein: CASGQGRGSGTEAFF.

The chain has TRBV28 and TRBJ1-2, with 7 bases identical to TRBD1. The CDR3 spans 15 residues. V gave up 4 bases and J gave up 3 bases; unmatched junction bases: 8. The germline V gene has CDR1 MDHEN and CDR2 SYDVKM. The CDR3 protein is CASSSTGPRHYGYTF. In DNA form, the CDR3 reads TGTGCCAGCAGTTCGACAGGGCCTAGGCACTATGGCTACACCTTC.

This chain joins TRBV7-2 and TRBJ2-5, with D tentatively TRBD2 (5 bases). Trimming took off 5 bases at V and 5 bases at J, with 18 bases between the two ends. CDR1 is SGHTA, CDR2 FQGNSA, per germline. This CDR3 is 15 amino acids long. CDR3 in amino acids: CASSPIDPWEETQYF. For the CDR3, the DNA is TGTGCCAGCAGCCCCATAGACCCTTGGGAGGAGACCCAGTACTTC.

The J gene is TRBJ1-2, the V gene TRBV5-5; TRBD1 might be the D (6 bases). V shed 0 bases and J shed 4 bases, with 10 bases lying between them. Germline V CDR1 and CDR2: SGHKS, YYEKEE (reference sequence). The CDR3 sequence is 14 residues long. This chain's CDR3 is CASSLGTASYGYTF. The DNA of the CDR3 is TGTGCCAGCAGCTTGGGGACAGCCTCCTATGGCTACACCTTC.

The gene calls are TRBV5-5 and TRBJ2-7; TRBD2 agrees at 7 bases. The CDR3 runs 16 residues. Germline values: CDR1 SGHKS, CDR2 YYEKEE (reference sequence). V lost 0 bases and J lost 4; bases outside the gene matches: 10. The CDR3 here is CASSLAWDYQGYEQYF. Written as DNA, the CDR3 is TGTGCCAGCAGCTTGGCCTGGGACTATCAAGGGTACGAGCAGTACTTC.

The genes are TRBV7-9 and TRBJ2-3, with D perhaps being TRBD1 or TRBD2 (5 bases each). This CDR3 is 13 amino acids long. Trimming left V 3 bases short and J 6 bases short, with 10 bases between. The germline gives CDR1 SEHNR, CDR2 FQNEAQ (reference sequence). The CDR3 coding sequence is TGTGCCAGCAGCTTCCGGGGCCCGGATACGCAGTATTTT. This codes for CASSFRGPDTQYF.